The entry that follows covers one T cell receptor beta chain sequence. Sequencing was performed with immunoSEQ multiplex PCR; in TCRdb, only in-frame clones are kept and a portion is missing. This sample carries about 120,000 clones, over 80% of them seen once, and the ten largest clones take under 0.85%. The data derive from a study of blood T cell repertoires in COVID-19. Study-level background: COVID-19 samples from acute and convalescent phases originated in the United States, Italy and Spain.

This TCR came from a woman in her sixties or seventies with acute or convalescent COVID-19. Sequencing was performed on peripheral blood.

The CDR3 nucleotides are TGCAGTGCTCTAAATCAGCCCCAGCATTTT. Amino acids: CSALNQPQHF. The chain employs TRBV20-1 and TRBJ1-5; D not resolved. Germline-derived CDR1 and CDR2 are DFQATT and SNEGSKA (reference sequence). This CDR3 comprises 10 residues. The ends were cut back, 5 bases at V and 4 bases at J, with 3 bases in the middle.